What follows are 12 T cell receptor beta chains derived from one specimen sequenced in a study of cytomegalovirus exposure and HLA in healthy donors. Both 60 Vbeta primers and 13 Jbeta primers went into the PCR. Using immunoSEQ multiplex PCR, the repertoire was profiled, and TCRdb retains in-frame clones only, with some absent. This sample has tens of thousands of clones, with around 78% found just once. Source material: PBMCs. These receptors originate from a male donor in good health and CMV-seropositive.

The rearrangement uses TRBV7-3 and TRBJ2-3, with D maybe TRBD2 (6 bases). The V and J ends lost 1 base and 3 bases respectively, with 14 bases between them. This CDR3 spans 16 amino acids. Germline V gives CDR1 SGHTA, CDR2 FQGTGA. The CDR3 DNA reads TGTGCCAGCAGCTTAAGCCCCATGGGAGGTACAGATACGCAGTATTTT. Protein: CASSLSPMGGTDTQYF. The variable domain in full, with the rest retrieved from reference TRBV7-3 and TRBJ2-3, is GAGVSQTPSNKVTEKGKYVELRCDPISGHTALYWYRQSLGQGPEFLIYFQGTGAADDSGLPNDRFFAVRPEGSVSTLKIQRTERGDSAVYLCASSLSPMGGTDTQYFGPGTRLTVL.

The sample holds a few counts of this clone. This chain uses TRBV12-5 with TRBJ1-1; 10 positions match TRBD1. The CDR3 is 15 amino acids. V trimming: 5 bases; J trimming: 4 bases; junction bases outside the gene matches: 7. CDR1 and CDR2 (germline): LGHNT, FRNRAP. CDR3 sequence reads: CASGPGQGFRTEAFF. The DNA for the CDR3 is TGTGCTAGTGGTCCGGGACAGGGGTTTCGCACTGAAGCTTTCTTT.

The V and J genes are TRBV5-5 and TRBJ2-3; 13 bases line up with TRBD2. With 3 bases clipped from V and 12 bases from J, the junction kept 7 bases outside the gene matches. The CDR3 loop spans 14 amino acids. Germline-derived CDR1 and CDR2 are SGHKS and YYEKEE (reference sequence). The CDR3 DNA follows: TGTGCCAGCAGCTCATACTGGACTAGCGGGAGTCAGTATTTT. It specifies CASSSYWTSGSQYF.

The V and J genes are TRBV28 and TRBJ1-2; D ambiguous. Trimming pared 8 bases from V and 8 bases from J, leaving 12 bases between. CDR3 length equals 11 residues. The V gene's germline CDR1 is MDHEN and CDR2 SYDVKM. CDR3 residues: CASAWRSGYTF. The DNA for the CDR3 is TGTGCCAGCGCCTGGCGGAGCGGCTACACCTTC.

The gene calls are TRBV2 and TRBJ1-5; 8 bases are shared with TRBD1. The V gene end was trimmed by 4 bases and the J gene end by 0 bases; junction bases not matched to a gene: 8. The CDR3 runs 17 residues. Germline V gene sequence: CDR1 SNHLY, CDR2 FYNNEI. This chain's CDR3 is CASSGGTGGYSNQPQHF. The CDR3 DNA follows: TGTGCCAGCAGTGGAGGGACAGGCGGATATAGCAATCAGCCCCAGCATTTT. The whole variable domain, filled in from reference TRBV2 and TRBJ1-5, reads EPEVTQTPSHQVTQMGQEVILRCVPISNHLYFYWYRQILGQKVEFLVSFYNNEISEKSEIFDDQFSVERPDGSNFTLKIRSTKLEDSAMYFCASSGGTGGYSNQPQHFGDGTRLSIL.

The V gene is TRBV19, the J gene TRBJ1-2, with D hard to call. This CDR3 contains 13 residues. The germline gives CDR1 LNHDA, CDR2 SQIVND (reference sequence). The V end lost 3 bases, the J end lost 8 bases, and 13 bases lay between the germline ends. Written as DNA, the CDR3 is TGTGCCAGTAGTATCGGACTCCTGTCCGGCTACACCTTC. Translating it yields CASSIGLLSGYTF.

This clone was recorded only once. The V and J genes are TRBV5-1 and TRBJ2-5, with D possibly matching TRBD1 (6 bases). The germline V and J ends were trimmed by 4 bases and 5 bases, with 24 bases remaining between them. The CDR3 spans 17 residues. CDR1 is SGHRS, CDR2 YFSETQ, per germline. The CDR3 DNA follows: TGCGCCAGCAGCCTGGGGGACGGCAGGGGCCCAGGGGAGACCCAGTACTTC. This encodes CASSLGDGRGPGETQYF.

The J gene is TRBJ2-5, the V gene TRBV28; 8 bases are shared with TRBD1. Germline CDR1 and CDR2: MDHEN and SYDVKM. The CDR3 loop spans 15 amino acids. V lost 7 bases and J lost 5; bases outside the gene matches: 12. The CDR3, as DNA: TGTGCCAGCACCATGGGACAGGAGAGTCGGGAGACCCAGTACTTC. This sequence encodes CASTMGQESRETQYF.

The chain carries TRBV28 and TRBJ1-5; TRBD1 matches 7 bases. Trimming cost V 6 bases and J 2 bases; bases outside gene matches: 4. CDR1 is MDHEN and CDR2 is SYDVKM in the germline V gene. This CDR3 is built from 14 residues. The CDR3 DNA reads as TGTGCCAGCAGCCGGGACAGACGCAATCAGCCCCAGCATTTT. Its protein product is CASSRDRRNQPQHF.

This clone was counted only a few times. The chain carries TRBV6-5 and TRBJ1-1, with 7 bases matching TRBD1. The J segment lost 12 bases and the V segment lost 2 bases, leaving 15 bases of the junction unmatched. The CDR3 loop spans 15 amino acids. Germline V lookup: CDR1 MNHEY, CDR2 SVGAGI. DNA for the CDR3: TGTGCCAGCAGTTACGGGGACAGAAGCGTGAGTAGCACTTTCTTT. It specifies CASSYGDRSVSSTFF.

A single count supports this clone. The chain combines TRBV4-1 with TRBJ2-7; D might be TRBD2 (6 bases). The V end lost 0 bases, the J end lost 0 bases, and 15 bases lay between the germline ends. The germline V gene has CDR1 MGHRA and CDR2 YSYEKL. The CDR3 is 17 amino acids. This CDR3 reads CASSQDVHREISYEQYF. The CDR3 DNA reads TGCGCCAGCAGCCAAGATGTTCATCGGGAGATCTCCTACGAGCAGTACTTC.

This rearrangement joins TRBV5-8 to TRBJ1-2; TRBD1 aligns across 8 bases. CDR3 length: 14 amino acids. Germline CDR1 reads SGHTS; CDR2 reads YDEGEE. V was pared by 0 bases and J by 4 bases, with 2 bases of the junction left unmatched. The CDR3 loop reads CASSLARGPYGYTF. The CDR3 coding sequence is TGTGCCAGCAGCTTGGCCAGGGGGCCCTATGGCTACACCTTC.